This is a list of T cell receptor beta chains from one sample in a study of beta chain features in type 1 diabetes. The method was immunoSEQ multiplex PCR; TCRdb's version includes in-frame clones alone and lacks a portion of them. The top ten hold 0.044% of the sample, which has some 360,000 clones, around a fifth seen once. Sequencing input: naive CD4+ T cells from blood. These receptors were obtained from a woman aged 18-29 years in good health. CDR3s leave out the opening cysteine and the closing phenylalanine or tryptophan. The order of the fields is J gene, V gene, CDR3 protein.

J: TRBJ1-2; V: TRBV4-1; CDR3: ASSHPGKSGQRGYT
J: TRBJ2-2; V: TRBV29-1; CDR3: SVTGIPPGDTGELF
J: TRBJ2-2; V: TRBV6-1; CDR3: ASRLGQTNTGELF
J: TRBJ2-3; V: TRBV13; CDR3: ASSSGQGRHTQY
J: TRBJ2-1; V: TRBV10-3; CDR3: AIRPGLAGSNEQF
J: TRBJ2-3; V: TRBV25-1; CDR3: ASSETRGPDTQY
J: TRBJ1-1; V: TRBV30; CDR3: AVTRDNTEAF
J: TRBJ1-4; V: TRBV7-9; CDR3: ASSPGEKLF
J: TRBJ2-7; V: TRBV6-5; CDR3: ASSMGQSSYEQY
J: TRBJ2-3; V: TRBV5-1; CDR3: ASRERDTDTQY
J: TRBJ2-5; V: TRBV29-1; CDR3: SSWDRGQETQY
J: TRBJ2-3; V: TRBV6-1; CDR3: ATYVVGTDTQY
J: TRBJ2-5; V: TRBV1; CDR3: TSSQEPSGRMEETQY
J: TRBJ2-5; V: TRBV5-1; CDR3: ASTPGTGIQETQY
J: TRBJ2-6; V: TRBV4-2; CDR3: ASSQAPFTGANVLT
J: TRBJ2-5; V: TRBV5-1; CDR3: ASSSSTGLSQETQY
J: TRBJ2-1; V: TRBV9; CDR3: ASAGQGSYNEQF
J: TRBJ1-3; V: TRBV5-1; CDR3: ASSLVSGAGNTIY
J: TRBJ2-7; V: TRBV29-1; CDR3: SVAQDRDVYEQY
J: TRBJ1-2; V: TRBV5-4; CDR3: ASSLDRGYGYT
J: TRBJ2-2; V: TRBV2; CDR3: ASSGERTTGELF
J: TRBJ2-1; V: TRBV5-1; CDR3: ASSLITAGGPLSSYNEQF
J: TRBJ2-3; V: TRBV30; CDR3: AWSPGLAGDTQY
J: TRBJ2-5; V: TRBV11-2; CDR3: ASSRPTRQETQY
J: TRBJ1-1; V: TRBV5-1; CDR3: ASSFSTGVNTEAF
J: TRBJ2-2; V: TRBV7-3; CDR3: ASSRTGANTGELF
J: TRBJ1-1; V: TRBV7-9; CDR3: ASSPGGYKENGAF
J: TRBJ1-5; V: TRBV5-1; CDR3: ASSLGGGFQPQH
J: TRBJ1-2; V: TRBV7-8; CDR3: ASSTPGQGGYGYT
J: TRBJ1-2; V: TRBV7-9; CDR3: ASSRDGTED
J: TRBJ2-7; V: TRBV11-2; CDR3: ASSVRQVSEQY
J: TRBJ2-1; V: TRBV11-2; CDR3: ASSVDRDRGLF
J: TRBJ2-7; V: TRBV15; CDR3: ATSGRDSSYEQY
J: TRBJ1-1; V: TRBV30; CDR3: AWSVRAEAF
J: TRBJ1-1; V: TRBV30; CDR3: ASQTVMNTEAF
J: TRBJ2-3; V: TRBV7-2; CDR3: ASSLGSGRSTDTQY
J: TRBJ2-3; V: TRBV7-9; CDR3: ASRLGSQGTDTQY
J: TRBJ2-3; V: TRBV29-1; CDR3: SVQAGGGTDTQY
J: TRBJ2-7; V: TRBV19; CDR3: ASSIQRGYEQY
J: TRBJ2-5; V: TRBV30; CDR3: AWSVRVKETQY
J: TRBJ1-1; V: TRBV4-1; CDR3: ASSTYRVNTEAF
J: TRBJ1-2; V: TRBV14; CDR3: ASSRQTNYGYT
J: TRBJ1-3; V: TRBV11-2; CDR3: ASSLGHSSGNTIY
J: TRBJ2-5; V: TRBV7-2; CDR3: ASSARLAEQETQY
J: TRBJ2-3; V: TRBV5-4; CDR3: ASSSLSEADTQY
J: TRBJ2-1; V: TRBV5-1; CDR3: ASSLGWTSGSDEQF
J: TRBJ2-5; V: TRBV27; CDR3: ASSSGLIETQY
J: TRBJ2-1; V: TRBV5-6; CDR3: ASSLVRGNEQF
J: TRBJ1-1; V: TRBV5-1; CDR3: ASSLGTEKEAF
J: TRBJ1-2; V: TRBV29-1; CDR3: SVSLQGNYGYT
J: TRBJ1-1; V: TRBV29-1; CDR3: SAQNTEAF
J: TRBJ2-3; V: TRBV15; CDR3: ATSRAADTQY